This T cell receptor beta chain comes out of a study of blood T cell repertoires in COVID-19 (dated by TCRdb to about 2020). Study-wide context: Samples covering the acute and convalescent phases of COVID-19 were provided by collaborators in the United States, Italy and Spain. The material from the prospective study consisted of cDNA or gDNA derived from T cells, B-cell-depleted T cells, or PBMCs. The dataset comprised deeply sampled blood TCRbeta repertoires from subjects exposed to, actively infected with, or recovered from COVID-19. The repertoires were made available in a free public database intended to serve as a resource for research on the immune response to SARS-CoV-2. Samples came from the ongoing ImmuneRACE study (first 160 participants) plus 1,254 subjects from 6 global collaborators. The sample metadata nearly always contained a de-identified subject ID, COVID-19 status, age in years and sex. Where available, HLA class I and class II types were taken from metadata supplied by the sample provider and were not determined by assay-based typing.

A remark on this clone: The specificity of this receptor is unknown. Per-base qualities were not stored, and no clone one base away is much larger.

TCRbeta CDR3 regions were amplified from genomic DNA using the immunoSEQ Assay, a bias-controlled multiplex PCR. The original pipeline was this. The number of nucleated cells in each sample was estimated by amplification of reference gene primers within the assay. Sequence reads were collapsed and filtered to measure the absolute abundance of every unique TCRbeta CDR3 rearrangement. Productive Simpson clonality was computed per sample as the square root of Simpson's diversity index over productive rearrangements. TCRdb took over this immuneACCESS table, retaining in-frame rearrangements with V and J assigned. Such tables are incomplete; in checked studies, under half of the missing clones stem from an unresolved V gene, and the remainder is unexplained. V and J calls and clone size come straight from that table; D and trimming were deduced from the DNA. The sample records 120,000 or so clones, approximately 85% of which are singletons. The ten largest account for roughly 17% of the sample.

In Seattle, one collaborating source enrolled patients while the infection was active and tracked those patients longitudinally over the course of disease. The collaborating institutions used their own protocols to collect whole blood in K2EDTA tubes. For TCRbeta analysis, collaborator samples were shipped as frozen whole blood, as isolated PBMCs, or as DNA extracted from either sample type. Overall study outcomes, separate from this receptor: Clinical and demographic metadata were provided uncurated, with the amount varying by source and participant.

Trimming removed 3 bases from V and 7 bases from J; the gene matches leave 5 bases unexplained. The CDR3 goes from the cysteine to the phenylalanine over 15 residues. Here the CDR3 DNA is all that survives: 45 bases in frame from base 1. Per the germline V gene (reference sequence), LNHDA is the CDR1 and SQIVND is the CDR2. The receptor chain draws on TRBV19 and TRBJ1-6; TRBD1 lines up with 8 middle nucleotides. Material: peripheral blood. This TCR was recovered from a man aged 25-40 years with COVID-19, enrolled during active disease. The nucleotide sequence reads as follows: TGTGCCAGTAGTATCCCAGGGGGCGGCAATTCACCCCTCCACTTT. This translates into CASSIPGGGNSPLHF.